This T cell receptor (beta chain) came from a study of blood T cells in healthy people across ages. Regarding the study as a whole: Donors of long life had a larger count of naive CD4+ cells and greater diversity than aged donors. Researchers report that TCR beta diversity correlated strongly with naive T cell percentage.

In each sample, at least 6.5 million PBMCs were isolated. The use of a sample-barcoded 5' primer and a J-beta primer mix characterized a second PCR of 7 to 11 cycles. Samples each returned at least 2.5 million CDR3-containing paired-end reads. TCRdb passed the 5' RACE reads through MiXCR, listing each CDR3 protein once. The sample includes some 1.5 million distinct CDR3 sequences, roughly 43% of them seen just once. This clonotype was seen more than once but under ten times. Its antigen is still unknown. Deletions cut 2 bases from V and 10 bases from J, with 9 bases between. Per germline, CDR1 MNHNY and CDR2 SVGAGI (reference sequence). The CDR3 is made up of 12 amino acids.

This receptor was taken from a young woman in good health. The chain recombines TRBV6-6 with TRBJ2-1; D possibly corresponds to TRBD1 (5 bases). What was sequenced was blood. The DNA of the CDR3 is TGTGCCAGCAGTTACGTACAGGCAGAGCAGTTCTTC. Its translation: CASSYVQAEQFF.